The 32 T cell receptor beta chains below were found in one sample sequenced in a study of control samples from healthy donors and cancer patients. Assay: immunoSEQ multiplex PCR; the TCRdb copy retains only in-frame clones and omits some. The data contain some 120,000 clones, around 90% of them singletons. The specimen was blood. These receptor sequences come from a man younger than 30 in good health.

This clone was observed once. The chain joins TRBV4-1 to TRBJ2-7; 9 bases are a match to TRBD1. Germline CDR1 MGHRA, CDR2 YSYEKL. This CDR3 contains 15 residues. The V gene end was trimmed by 0 bases and the J gene end by 6 bases; junction bases not matched to a gene: 6. The CDR3 DNA follows: TGCGCCAGCAGCCAAGAGGGGACAGGGATTGGCGAGCAGTACTTC. It encodes CASSQEGTGIGEQYF.

The chain couples TRBV7-9 to TRBJ1-4; D is unresolved. The CDR3 totals 14 residues. V was cut by 0 bases and J by 6 bases, with 8 bases left in between. Looked up from germline, CDR1 is SEHNR and CDR2 is FQNEAQ (reference sequence). Written as DNA, the CDR3 is TGTGCCAGCAGCTTAGCAGGGATTCATGAAAAACTGTTTTTT. This translates into CASSLAGIHEKLFF.

Only one count was recorded for this clone. The V and J genes are TRBV6-5 and TRBJ2-7, with D perhaps assigned TRBD1 or TRBD2 (5 bases each). From germline, CDR1 is MNHEY and CDR2 SVGAGI. Trimming pared 2 bases from V and 3 bases from J, leaving 14 bases between. The CDR3 length is 15 residues. DNA of the CDR3: TGTGCCAGCAGTTACGAGGGGAATGGGATCTACGAGCAGTACTTC. Protein: CASSYEGNGIYEQYF.

The genes are TRBV19 and TRBJ1-2, with D perhaps matching TRBD1 (5 bases). The CDR3 length is 17 residues. Per the germline V gene, CDR1 is LNHDA and CDR2 is SQIVND (reference sequence). Trimming removed 0 bases at V and 4 bases at J, with 18 bases between. The CDR3 loop is CASSIDAGTGLFYGYTF. Here the CDR3 DNA reads TGTGCCAGTAGTATAGATGCCGGGACCGGTTTATTCTATGGCTACACCTTC. Combining the CDR3 with reference TRBV19 and TRBJ1-2 gives the whole variable domain DGGITQSPKYLFRKEGQNVTLSCEQNLNHDAMYWYRQDPGQGLRLIYYSQIVNDFQKGDIAEGYSVSREKKESFPLTVTSAQKNPTAFYLCASSIDAGTGLFYGYTFGSGTRLTVV.

The J gene is TRBJ1-6, the V gene TRBV6-5; 8 positions match TRBD1. CDR1 is MNHEY, CDR2 SVGAGI, per germline. The CDR3 consists of 14 residues. J lost 8 bases, V lost 6 bases, and 6 bases had no gene match. The DNA for the CDR3 is TGTGCCAGCAGACCCGGACAGGGAGATTCACCCCTCCACTTT. This gives the protein CASRPGQGDSPLHF.

The chain links TRBV6-5 to TRBJ2-7, with a weak D call TRBD1 (5 bases). This CDR3 contains 15 residues. CDR1 and CDR2 from the germline V gene are MNHEY and SVGAGI. V gave up 6 bases and J gave up 0 bases, with 15 bases separating them. The CDR3 DNA is TGTGCCAGCAGGACGACTCGACAGAGCTCCTACGAGCAGTACTTC. It is translated as CASRTTRQSSYEQYF.

The chain employs TRBV6-5 and TRBJ1-6; D is possibly TRBD1 (5 bases). The V gene's germline CDR1 is MNHEY and CDR2 SVGAGI. V was shortened by 3 bases and J by 4 bases, with 13 bases between the two germline ends. The CDR3 extends over 16 amino acids. CDR3 protein: CASSYKTERYNSPLHF. The DNA of the CDR3 is TGTGCCAGCAGTTATAAGACAGAACGTTATAATTCACCCCTCCACTTT.

The chain employs TRBV30 and TRBJ1-1; TRBD1 agrees at 10 bases. Trimming took 2 bases from V and 5 from J; bases not matched to a gene: 5. This CDR3 has 14 amino acids. Germline-derived CDR1 and CDR2 are GTSNPN and SVGIG (reference sequence). Here the CDR3 reads CAWSRQGAGTEAFF. CDR3 sequence (DNA): TGTGCCTGGAGTCGACAGGGGGCAGGTACTGAAGCTTTCTTT.

V is TRBV10-1 and J is TRBJ2-4; D is ambiguous. This CDR3 is built from 13 residues. From germline, CDR1 is WNHNN and CDR2 SYGVQD (reference sequence). The V end lost 10 bases, the J end lost 0 bases, and 10 bases lay between the germline ends. CDR3 region: CATNRVAKNIQYF. CDR3 bases: TGCGCCACCAATCGAGTAGCCAAAAACATTCAGTACTTC.

This sequence joins TRBV29-1 and TRBJ2-7; D gene uncertain. Per germline, CDR1 SQVTM and CDR2 ANQGSEA. V gave up 6 bases and J gave up 0 bases, with 15 bases separating them. This CDR3 contains 14 residues. The CDR3 spells CSVAVQRASYEQYF. In DNA form, the CDR3 reads TGCAGCGTGGCCGTACAGAGAGCCTCCTACGAGCAGTACTTC.

The V and J genes are TRBV5-1 and TRBJ2-7; D may match TRBD1 or TRBD2 (5 bases each). The germline V gene encodes CDR1 SGHRS and CDR2 YFSETQ. The CDR3 is made up of 12 amino acids. Trimming stripped 4 bases from V and 3 bases from J, with 8 bases between. The CDR3 sequence is CASSRDLYEQYF. The DNA of the CDR3 is TGCGCCAGCAGCCGGGACCTCTACGAGCAGTACTTC.

The chain recombines TRBV3-1 (or the pseudogene TRBV3-2) with TRBJ2-5; no definite D call. The length of the CDR3 is 14 residues. Trimming cost V 0 bases and J 5 bases, with 10 bases left between them. Germline V lookup: CDR1 LGHDT, CDR2 YNNKEL (reference sequence). CDR3 amino acids: CASSQDPIVETQYF. Written as DNA, the CDR3 is TGTGCCAGCAGCCAAGATCCTATTGTCGAGACCCAGTACTTC.

The chain employs TRBV4-1 and TRBJ1-1, with D perhaps TRBD1 (5 bases). This CDR3 is 13 amino acids long. The germline CDR1 and CDR2 sequences are MGHRA and YSYEKL. V dropped 3 bases and J dropped 5 bases, with 10 bases sitting between them. The CDR3 sequence: CASSQGDLTEAFF. The CDR3 nucleotides are TGCGCCAGCAGCCAGGGGGATCTTACTGAAGCTTTCTTT.

This sequence joins TRBV21-1 and TRBJ1-1; no DNA check was done on the table's D call, TRBD1. TRBV21-1 is tagged as a pseudogene. The CDR3 is 18 residues long. The CDR3 is CASSNASRDRRMNTEAFF. The CDR3 bases are TGTGCCAGCAGCAATGCTTCCCGGGACAGGAGGATGAACACTGAAGCTTTCTTT.

J is TRBJ2-3 and V is TRBV6-1; no clear D. V dropped 2 bases and J dropped 6 bases, with 6 bases sitting between them. Germline lookup yields CDR1 MNHNS and CDR2 SASEGT. The length of the CDR3 is 12 residues. CDR3 region: CASSERHDTQYF. CDR3 DNA sequence: TGTGCCAGCAGTGAAAGGCACGATACGCAGTATTTT.

This chain links TRBV5-1 with TRBJ1-1; a weak D match, TRBD1 (5 bases). V lost 4 bases and J 4 bases, leaving 17 bases between the germline ends. The V gene's germline CDR1 is SGHRS and CDR2 YFSETQ. The length of the CDR3 is 15 residues. CDR3 coding DNA: TGCGCCAGCAGCATAGGTCAGGGTAGTAGCACTGAAGCTTTCTTT. Encoded protein: CASSIGQGSSTEAFF. The full variable domain, with the rest looked up from reference TRBV5-1 and TRBJ1-1, is KAGVTQTPRYLIKTRGQQVTLSCSPISGHRSVSWYQQTPGQGLQFLFEYFSETQRNKGNFPGRFSGRQFSNSRSEMNVSTLELGDSALYLCASSIGQGSSTEAFFGQGTRLTVV.

The CDR3 DNA follows: TGTGCCAGCAGTTACTTGGTGAGCAACTATGGCTACACCTTC. It encodes CASSYLVSNYGYTF. This chain connects TRBV6-2 or TRBV6-3 to TRBJ1-2; no firm D call. The CDR3 length is 14 residues. Trimming cost V 1 base and J 2 bases, with 8 bases left between them. Germline CDR1 reads MNHEY; CDR2 reads SVGEGT.

CDR3 region: CASWKGNTNYGYTF. CDR3 DNA: TGCGCCAGTTGGAAGGGAAACACTAACTATGGCTACACCTTC. The V gene is TRBV10-2, the J gene TRBJ1-2, with D unclear. Germline CDR1 reads WSHSY; CDR2 reads SAAADI. There are 14 residues in the CDR3. Trimming removed 9 bases at V and 0 bases at J, with 14 bases between.

This chain uses TRBV19 with TRBJ1-1, with D tentatively TRBD1 (5 bases). Looked up from germline, CDR1 is LNHDA and CDR2 is SQIVND (reference sequence). The CDR3 is 15 amino acids. V dropped 5 bases and J dropped 6 bases, with 19 bases sitting between them. This chain's CDR3 is CASSAGRAPGAEAFF. Written as DNA, the CDR3 is TGTGCCAGTAGTGCCGGGAGGGCCCCGGGGGCTGAAGCTTTCTTT.

The chain uses TRBV2 and TRBJ1-2; 8 nucleotides align to TRBD1. Trimming took 8 bases from V and 7 from J; bases not matched to a gene: 6. Per germline, CDR1 SNHLY and CDR2 FYNNEI. This CDR3 has 12 amino acids. DNA of the CDR3: TGTGCCAGCGTAGGACAGGGAGGTGGCTACACCTTC. This translates into CASVGQGGGYTF.

The chain links TRBV28 to TRBJ1-1; possible D gene TRBD1, 5 bases. The ends were cut back, 7 bases at V and 10 bases at J, with 16 bases in the middle. Germline CDR1 and CDR2: MDHEN and SYDVKM. The CDR3 is made up of 12 amino acids. The CDR3, as DNA: TGTGCCAGCAATGCGGGGACGGTGGGAGCTTTCTTT. It encodes CASNAGTVGAFF. The variable domain in full, with the rest retrieved from reference TRBV28 and TRBJ1-1, is DVKVTQSSRYLVKRTGEKVFLECVQDMDHENMFWYRQDPGLGLRLIYFSYDVKMKEKGDIPEGYSVSREKKERFSLILESASTNQTSMYLCASNAGTVGAFFGQGTRLTVV.

CDR3 in DNA: TGTGCCAGCAGTTACGAGGGAGATCCTTCCGAGCAGTACTTC. Amino acids: CASSYEGDPSEQYF. V usage is TRBV6-2 or TRBV6-3 and J usage is TRBJ2-7; D is possibly TRBD2 (5 bases). V lost 2 bases, J lost 6 bases, and 14 bases lay in between. The CDR3 consists of 14 residues. Germline CDR1 is MNHEY and CDR2 is SVGEGT.

V and J are TRBV12-3 or TRBV12-4 and TRBJ1-5, with D unresolved. Trimming left V 5 bases short and J 4 bases short, with 9 bases between. The CDR3 is 13 amino acids. The chain's CDR3 is CASSPRPNQPQHF. CDR3 DNA: TGTGCCAGCAGTCCCCGACCGAATCAGCCCCAGCATTTT.

The gene calls are TRBV28 and TRBJ2-3; no clear D. The germline V gene encodes CDR1 MDHEN and CDR2 SYDVKM. CDR3 length: 16 residues. Trimming removed 2 bases from V and 1 base from J, with 13 bases in between. The CDR3: CASSLVSGSGTDTQYF. The CDR3, as DNA: TGTGCCAGCAGTTTAGTTTCAGGTTCTGGCACAGATACGCAGTATTTT.

This chain uses TRBV12-3 or TRBV12-4 with TRBJ2-1; 10 bases are a match to TRBD2. Trimming took 5 bases from V and 6 from J; bases not matched to a gene: 1. The CDR3 consists of 13 residues. The CDR3 DNA follows: TGTGCCAGCAGTAGCGGGGGGGCCAATGAGCAGTTCTTC. Translated: CASSSGGANEQFF.

On this clone itself: Sequence at one end of the junction differs from germline and may be a read error. The chain employs TRBV19 and TRBJ1-1; D uncertain. CDR3 size: 14 residues. Germline V gene sequence: CDR1 LNHDA, CDR2 SQIVND (reference sequence). CDR3 loop: CASSMETSDTETFF. As DNA, the CDR3 is TGTGCCAGTAGTATGGAGACAAGTGACACTGAAACTTTCTTT.

The chain carries TRBV19 and TRBJ2-2; D not resolved. Per the germline V gene, CDR1 is LNHDA and CDR2 is SQIVND (reference sequence). The CDR3 has 13 amino acids. The V and J ends lost 5 bases and 7 bases respectively, with 11 bases between them. CDR3 loop: CASSWTTYGELFF. The CDR3 DNA sequence: TGTGCCAGTAGTTGGACGACCTACGGGGAGCTGTTTTTT.

The CDR3 region is CASSLGGYGELFF. The CDR3 DNA follows: TGTGCCAGCAGTTTAGGGGGGTACGGGGAGCTGTTTTTT. The chain joins TRBV12-3 or TRBV12-4 to TRBJ2-2, with D tentatively TRBD1 or TRBD2 (5 bases each). The CDR3 spans 13 residues. V lost 1 base and J 7 bases, leaving 7 bases between the germline ends.

This chain connects TRBV5-4 to TRBJ2-1, with 10 bases that match TRBD1. The germline gives CDR1 SGHNT, CDR2 YYREEE (reference sequence). V was pared by 7 bases and J by 5 bases, with 6 bases of the junction left unmatched. The CDR3 spans 14 residues. The DNA of the CDR3 is TGTGCCAGCCGCGACAGGGGGCCTGACAATGAGCAGTTCTTC. Translated, it gives CASRDRGPDNEQFF.

This chain links TRBV2 with TRBJ1-2; D might be TRBD1 (5 bases). Germline values: CDR1 SNHLY, CDR2 FYNNEI. The CDR3 runs to 15 residues. The V and J ends lost 2 bases and 8 bases respectively, with 18 bases between them. DNA for the CDR3: TGTGCCAGCAGTGAACAGGGAACCAGGGTGGGCGGCTACACCTTC. It is translated as CASSEQGTRVGGYTF.

The chain couples TRBV3-1 (or the pseudogene TRBV3-2) to TRBJ1-2, with D tentatively TRBD1 (5 bases). The germline gives CDR1 LGHDT, CDR2 YNNKEL (reference sequence). V dropped 1 base and J dropped 7 bases, with 7 bases sitting between them. The CDR3 loop spans 12 amino acids. CDR3 sequence reads: CASSQGGAGYTF. Here the CDR3 DNA reads TGTGCCAGCAGCCAAGGTGGGGCTGGCTACACCTTC.

V gene TRBV3-1 (or the pseudogene TRBV3-2) combines with J gene TRBJ2-7; TRBD2 aligns across 11 bases. The trim removed 4 bases at V and 3 bases at J, leaving 14 bases unmatched. The CDR3 spans 18 residues. Germline V gene sequence: CDR1 LGHDT, CDR2 YNNKEL (reference sequence). In nucleotides, the CDR3 is TGTGCCAGCAGCCCGACCAAGGGACTAGCGGAAAGGATCTACGAGCAGTACTTC. Its protein product is CASSPTKGLAERIYEQYF.